Listed here are 29 T cell receptor beta chains from one sample, sequenced in a study of T-cell memory formation after mild COVID-19. MiXCR, run by TCRdb on the 5' RACE reads, gives a single entry per CDR3 protein. Of some 490,000 distinct CDR3 sequences listed, 18% are singletons. Sequenced input: PBMCs or a T cell subset sorted from them (not recorded which). Every receptor here comes from an adult woman who had mild COVID-19 (a few samples of this study predate the infection). Cell type and time point are not known.

The chain recombines TRBV25-1 with TRBJ2-3; D may be TRBD1 (5 bases). V was pared by 3 bases and J by 4 bases, with 17 bases between. The CDR3 is 16 amino acids. CDR1 is MGHDK, CDR2 SYGVNS, per germline. The CDR3 sequence: CASSDSGQGVADTQYF. CDR3 in DNA: TGTGCCAGCAGTGACTCCGGTCAGGGTGTCGCAGATACGCAGTATTTT.

This clonotype was observed a few times. The V call is TRBV7-9, the J call TRBJ2-7, with 14 nucleotides matching TRBD2. The CDR3 spans 17 residues. Germline values: CDR1 SEHNR, CDR2 FQNEAQ (reference sequence). After removal of 5 bases from V and 5 bases from J, the junction contained 11 bases not matched to a gene. CDR3 sequence (DNA): TGTGCCAGCAGCCCCTTCGGGACTAGCGGGAGAGTCGACGAGCAGTACTTC. Its protein is CASSPFGTSGRVDEQYF.

This clonotype has more than one count but fewer than ten. The V gene is TRBV14, the J gene TRBJ2-7; the D gene is possibly TRBD2 (6 bases). V lost 1 base and J 0 bases, leaving 13 bases between the germline ends. CDR1 and CDR2 (germline): SGHDN, FVKESK. The CDR3 sequence is 16 residues long. The CDR3 here is CASSQVGWEASYEQYF. CDR3 DNA sequence: TGTGCCAGCAGCCAAGTGGGGTGGGAGGCCTCCTACGAGCAGTACTTC.

The CDR3 region has the DNA TGTGCCAGCAGCCCCTACCTAGCGGAGGAGAACACCGGGGAGCTGTTTTTT. Protein: CASSPYLAEENTGELFF. The V call is TRBV7-6, the J call TRBJ2-2; 7 positions match TRBD2. Germline assignment: CDR1 SGHVS and CDR2 FNYEAQ. Trimming removed 5 bases from V and 1 base from J; junction bases left unmatched: 10. This CDR3 has 17 residues.

This clonotype was seen a handful of times. The chain has TRBV9 and TRBJ1-3, with D maybe TRBD1 (6 bases). Germline V gene lookup returns CDR1 SGDLS and CDR2 YYNGEE. CDR3 length: 15 amino acids. V dropped 0 bases and J dropped 0 bases, with 7 bases sitting between them. CDR3 region: CASSVGGASGNTIYF. The DNA for the CDR3 is TGTGCCAGCAGCGTAGGGGGGGCCTCTGGAAACACCATATATTTT.

The chain is built from TRBV20-1 and TRBJ2-5, with 10 nucleotides matching TRBD2. Trimming at V came to 8 bases and at J to 3 bases, leaving 21 bases not matched to a gene. This CDR3 comprises 18 residues. CDR1 and CDR2 from the germline V gene are DFQATT and SNEGSKA (reference sequence). CDR3 region: CSPSGLQRGGGIEETQYF. The CDR3 DNA is TGCAGTCCCTCCGGGCTACAGCGGGGGGGCGGGATCGAAGAGACCCAGTACTTC.

The rearrangement joins TRBV10-3 to TRBJ2-3, with D perhaps matching TRBD2 (7 bases). Germline CDR1 and CDR2: ENHRY and SYGVKD. The CDR3 is 16 residues long. The V end was cut by 7 bases, the J end by 2 bases, with 19 bases between. CDR3 amino acids: CAIKDEWGGPTDTQYF. The CDR3 DNA reads TGTGCCATCAAGGACGAATGGGGGGGCCCCACAGATACGCAGTATTTT.

This chain connects TRBV18 to TRBJ2-3; 14 nucleotides line up with TRBD2. CDR1 KGHSH and CDR2 LQKENI come from the germline V gene. There are 16 residues in the CDR3. V shed 6 bases and J 4 bases; nucleotides not matched to a gene: 6. The CDR3 sequence: CASSRRLAGGPDTQYF. In DNA, the CDR3 is TGTGCCAGCTCGCGCAGACTAGCGGGAGGGCCAGATACGCAGTATTTT. Together with reference TRBV18 and TRBJ2-3, the CDR3 gives the full variable domain: NAGVMQNPRHLVRRRGQEARLRCSPMKGHSHVYWYRQLPEEGLKFMVYLQKENIIDESGMPKERFSAEFPKEGPSILRIQQVVRGDSAAYFCASSRRLAGGPDTQYFGPGTRLTVL.

As DNA, the CDR3 is TGTGCCAGCCGCGGACTAAGCGGCTCCTACGAGCAGTACTTC. Translating it yields CASRGLSGSYEQYF. The V call is TRBV6-2 or TRBV6-3, the J call TRBJ2-7, with D perhaps TRBD2 (6 bases). This CDR3 is 14 amino acids long. V was clipped by 8 bases and J by 0 bases, with 14 bases between them. Per the germline V gene, CDR1 is MNHEY and CDR2 is SVGEGT.

In its sample, this clonotype was seen a few times. The V and J genes are TRBV7-9 and TRBJ2-7; D is undetermined. Germline V gives CDR1 SEHNR, CDR2 FQNEAQ (reference sequence). The CDR3 sequence is 15 residues long. The ends were cut back, 7 bases at V and 3 bases at J, with 19 bases in the middle. The CDR3 is CASTSFSAAVYEQYF. The CDR3 nucleotides are TGTGCCAGCACCTCGTTTTCTGCTGCGGTCTACGAGCAGTACTTC.

This clonotype was counted only a few times. The chain employs TRBV24-1 and TRBJ1-1; no definite D call. Germline V lookup: CDR1 KGHDR, CDR2 SFDVKD. The CDR3 contains 19 residues. The V end was cut by 11 bases, the J end by 0 bases, with 30 bases between. The CDR3 here is CANSPKFWRQMYMNTEAFF. The CDR3 DNA reads TGTGCCAACAGCCCCAAATTCTGGCGCCAAATGTATATGAACACTGAAGCTTTCTTT.

This chain links TRBV3-1 with TRBJ1-3, with no clear D. Trimming removed 1 base from V and 0 bases from J, with 10 bases in between. Germline lookup yields CDR1 LGHDT and CDR2 YNNKEL (reference sequence). CDR3 size: 16 residues. CDR3 amino acids: CASSQVRLSSGNTIYF. The CDR3 region has the DNA TGTGCCAGCAGCCAAGTGCGTCTTTCCTCTGGAAACACCATATATTTT.

This clonotype appeared many times. The genes are TRBV12-3 or TRBV12-4 and TRBJ1-1, with D tentatively TRBD1 (5 bases). V was trimmed by 0 bases and J by 5 bases, leaving 10 bases between them. The CDR3 runs to 14 residues. The CDR3 spells CASSLAGGRTEAFF. The CDR3 DNA sequence: TGTGCCAGCAGTTTAGCGGGGGGGAGGACTGAAGCTTTCTTT.

This chain links TRBV28 with TRBJ2-7; 8 bases agree with TRBD1. Trimming cost V 3 bases and J 0 bases; bases outside gene matches: 7. Germline V gene data show CDR1 as MDHEN and CDR2 as SYDVKM. The CDR3 runs 16 residues. This CDR3 reads CASSFPGQGSSYEQYF. In DNA form, the CDR3 reads TGTGCCAGCAGTTTTCCCGGACAGGGAAGCTCCTACGAGCAGTACTTC.

The rearrangement links TRBV29-1 to TRBJ2-3; 7 bases agree with TRBD2. The CDR3 spans 12 residues. Per germline, CDR1 SQVTM and CDR2 ANQGSEA. The J segment lost 3 bases and the V segment lost 7 bases, leaving 4 bases of the junction unmatched. The CDR3 bases are TGCAGCGAAAGGCGGGGGACAGATACGCAGTATTTT. Encoded protein: CSERRGTDTQYF.

This clonotype was counted between two and nine times. The chain links TRBV11-1 to TRBJ1-3; no reliable D call. The CDR3 is 17 amino acids. The ends were cut back, 5 bases at V and 0 bases at J, with 17 bases in the middle. Germline values: CDR1 SGHAT, CDR2 FQDESV (reference sequence). As DNA, the CDR3 is TGTGCCAGCAGCCGCGTGCTTGGCGGAAGCTCTGGAAACACCATATATTTT. This encodes CASSRVLGGSSGNTIYF.

This chain links TRBV6-1 with TRBJ1-5; possibly TRBD1 for D (6 bases). Germline V lookup: CDR1 MNHNS, CDR2 SASEGT. V lost 10 bases and J 2 bases, leaving 12 bases between the germline ends. CDR3 length: 13 amino acids. The CDR3 DNA sequence: TGTGCCACTCTACAGGGAGGCAATCAGCCCCAGCATTTT. Its translation is CATLQGGNQPQHF.

This clonotype has only a few counts. This chain uses TRBV9 with TRBJ2-1; the match to TRBD1 covers 7 bases. The ends lost 2 bases at V and 10 bases at J; junction bases unmatched: 12. The CDR3 loop spans 15 amino acids. The germline V gene encodes CDR1 SGDLS and CDR2 YYNGEE. CDR3 DNA sequence: TGTGCCAGCAGCGTTACAGGGGATGCGAATGCGGAGCAGTTCTTC. It yields the protein CASSVTGDANAEQFF.

The chain uses TRBV29-1 and TRBJ1-1; TRBD1 aligns across 8 bases. The germline CDR1 and CDR2 sequences are SQVTM and ANQGSEA. Trimming removed 5 bases from V and 4 bases from J; junction bases left unmatched: 6. The CDR3 length is 13 residues. DNA of the CDR3: TGCAGCGTTTACGACAGGGGAGGCACTGAAGCTTTCTTT. Protein: CSVYDRGGTEAFF.

The chain employs TRBV7-9 and TRBJ1-2, with D unclear. The germline V gene encodes CDR1 SEHNR and CDR2 FQNEAQ (reference sequence). The V end lost 5 bases, the J end lost 2 bases, and 18 bases lay between the germline ends. This CDR3 is 16 amino acids long. The DNA of the CDR3 is TGTGCCAGCAGCGACTCAATCGGACTCCTGAACTATGGCTACACCTTC. This gives the protein CASSDSIGLLNYGYTF.

The chain uses TRBV7-9 and TRBJ2-6; 7 bases are shared with TRBD1. With V trimmed by 5 bases and J by 1 base, 14 bases remained unmatched. This CDR3 contains 19 residues. Per germline, CDR1 SEHNR and CDR2 FQNEAQ (reference sequence). CDR3 residues: CASSTYRGPSASGANVLTF. In nucleotides, the CDR3 is TGTGCCAGCAGCACTTACAGGGGTCCCTCGGCATCTGGGGCCAACGTCCTGACTTTC.

A few counts support this clonotype. The genes are TRBV12-3 or TRBV12-4 and TRBJ2-3; TRBD2 matches 13 bases. The V segment lost 8 bases and the J segment 5 bases; nucleotides outside the gene matches: 10. The CDR3 runs 16 residues. Here the CDR3 DNA reads TGTGCCAGCGCCTGGGGACTAGCGGGGCAAGTAGATACGCAGTATTTT. It encodes CASAWGLAGQVDTQYF.

The rearrangement links TRBV7-2 to TRBJ1-2; TRBD1 is a possible D gene (6 bases). Germline-derived CDR1 and CDR2 are SGHTA and FQGNSA. Deletions cut 4 bases from V and 4 bases from J, with 16 bases between. The CDR3 loop spans 15 amino acids. The CDR3 nucleotides are TGTGCCAGCAGCTCCCAGGGGCGCCCCATCTATGGCTACACCTTC. Translating it yields CASSSQGRPIYGYTF.

This clonotype showed up many times. The chain couples TRBV11-2 to TRBJ2-3; D is ambiguous. Trimming removed 10 bases from V and 6 bases from J, with 11 bases in between. The CDR3 runs 11 residues. Germline V gene sequence: CDR1 SGHAT, CDR2 FQNNGV. The CDR3 sequence: CATPVGDTQYF. The CDR3 nucleotides read TGTGCCACCCCCGTGGGGGATACGCAGTATTTT.

The rearrangement joins TRBV28 to TRBJ2-7, with 8 bases fitting TRBD1. After removal of 7 bases from V and 3 bases from J, the junction contained 8 bases not matched to a gene. This CDR3 has 14 residues. The germline CDR1 and CDR2 sequences are MDHEN and SYDVKM. The chain's CDR3 is CASTPAGTGYEQYF. The CDR3 DNA reads as TGTGCCAGCACCCCGGCCGGGACAGGCTACGAGCAGTACTTC.

This clonotype came up a few times. This chain links TRBV7-2 with TRBJ2-3, with TRBD2 identical over 7 bases. Trimming cost V 7 bases and J 1 base; bases outside gene matches: 8. This CDR3 is built from 15 residues. Germline V lookup: CDR1 SGHTA, CDR2 FQGNSA. The CDR3 loop is CASTRDLAGTDTQYF. In DNA form, the CDR3 reads TGTGCCAGCACCCGCGATCTAGCGGGCACAGATACGCAGTATTTT.

J is TRBJ2-3 and V is TRBV2; 8 positions match TRBD1. The CDR3 loop spans 14 amino acids. The germline CDR1 and CDR2 sequences are SNHLY and FYNNEI. The V and J ends lost 4 bases and 7 bases, in that order; junction bases with no gene match: 7. CDR3 region: CASSVGTGWNTQYF. CDR3 nucleotide sequence: TGTGCCAGCAGTGTGGGGACAGGATGGAATACGCAGTATTTT.

This clonotype has a handful of counts. CDR3 nucleotide sequence: TGTGCCAGCAGCCCTTACTCCGGGAAGGAGTATGAGCAGTTCTTC. Protein product: CASSPYSGKEYEQFF. V and J are TRBV13 and TRBJ2-1, with TRBD2 as a possible D gene (5 bases). V was shortened by 5 bases and J by 8 bases, with 19 bases between the two germline ends. This CDR3 has 15 amino acids. The germline V gene encodes CDR1 PRHDT and CDR2 FYEKMQ (reference sequence).

This clonotype was detected many times. The rearrangement joins TRBV12-3 or TRBV12-4 to TRBJ1-1; the D is unclear. Trimming took 7 bases from V and 5 from J, leaving 14 bases between them. CDR3 length equals 13 residues. The CDR3 protein is CASKPGSGTEAFF. CDR3 nucleotides: TGTGCCAGCAAACCCGGGTCCGGGACTGAAGCTTTCTTT.